Presented here are 3 T cell receptor beta chains from one specimen sequenced in a study of T cell responses to AZD1222 COVID-19 vaccine. Measured with immunoSEQ multiplex PCR; TCRdb has only the in-frame clones, and not every one. The sample includes under 120,000 clones, around 94% of them seen just once. The source was peripheral blood, collected on day 0 of AZD1222 vaccination. The receptors were sampled from an adult in good health.

This chain connects TRBV6-6 to TRBJ1-5, with D uncertain. Looked up from germline, CDR1 is MNHNY and CDR2 is SVGAGI (reference sequence). The CDR3 spans 12 residues. Trimming pared 6 bases from V and 4 bases from J, leaving 7 bases between. The CDR3 region is CASRQGNQPQHF. CDR3 sequence (DNA): TGTGCCAGCAGACAAGGGAATCAGCCCCAGCATTTT.

The chain couples TRBV11-2 to TRBJ2-7; tentatively, D is TRBD1 (5 bases). Trimming pared 5 bases from V and 3 bases from J, leaving 11 bases between. The CDR3 sequence is 13 residues long. CDR1 and CDR2 from the germline V gene are SGHAT and FQNNGV. The DNA of the CDR3 is TGTGCCAGCAGCCTCAGGGTTTACTACGAGCAGTACTTC. This translates into CASSLRVYYEQYF.

The chain uses TRBV5-1 and TRBJ1-6; tentatively, D is TRBD1 (5 bases). V dropped 4 bases and J dropped 6 bases, with 23 bases sitting between them. The CDR3 spans 18 residues. CDR1 is SGHRS, CDR2 YFSETQ, per germline. CDR3 DNA sequence: TGCGCCAGCAGCCGGGAATTGGGGCAGGGTGGCATTAATTCACCCCTCCACTTT. Its translation is CASSRELGQGGINSPLHF.